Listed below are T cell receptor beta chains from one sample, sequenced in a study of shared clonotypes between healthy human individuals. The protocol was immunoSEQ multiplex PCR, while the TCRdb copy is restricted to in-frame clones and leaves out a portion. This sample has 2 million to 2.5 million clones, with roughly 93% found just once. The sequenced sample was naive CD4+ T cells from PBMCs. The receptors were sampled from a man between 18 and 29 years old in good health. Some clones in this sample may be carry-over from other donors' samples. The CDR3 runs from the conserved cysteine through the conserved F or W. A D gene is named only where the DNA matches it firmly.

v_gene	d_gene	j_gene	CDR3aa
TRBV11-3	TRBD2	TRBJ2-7	CASSSKSKREDTVFHEQYF
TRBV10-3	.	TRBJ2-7	CAISESGYEQYF
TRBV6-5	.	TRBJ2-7	CASTVLVPYEQYF
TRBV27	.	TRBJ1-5	CASSLSGAQPQHF
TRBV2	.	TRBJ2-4	CASSDLGLTLAKNIQYF
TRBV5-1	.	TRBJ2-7	CASSFRTEDEQYF
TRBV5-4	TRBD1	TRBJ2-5	CASSSSSAGGETQYF
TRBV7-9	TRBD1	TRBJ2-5	CASSSSGTAQETQYF
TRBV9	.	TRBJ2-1	CASSGDSGNEQFF
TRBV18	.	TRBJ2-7	CASSRSGYEQYF
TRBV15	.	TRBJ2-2	CATGWGTVPGELFF
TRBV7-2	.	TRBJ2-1	CASSLEAYYYNEQFF
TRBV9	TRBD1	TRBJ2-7	CASSGYRGAVEQYF
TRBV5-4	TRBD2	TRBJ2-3	CASSLGLAGGGGTDTQYF
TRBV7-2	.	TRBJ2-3	CASSLGPRTDTQYF
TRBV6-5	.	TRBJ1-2	CASSYAPDRNYGYTF
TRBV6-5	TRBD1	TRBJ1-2	CASRPDRGDGYTF
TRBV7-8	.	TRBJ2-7	CASSPRGTSGREQYF
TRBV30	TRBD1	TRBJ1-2	CAWTWDRPIYGYTF
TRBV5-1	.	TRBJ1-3	CASSVSGAGNTIYF
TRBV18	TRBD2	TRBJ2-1	CASSRRVLAADNEQFF
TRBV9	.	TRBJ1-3	CASSVVPGAGGNTIYF
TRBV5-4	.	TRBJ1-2	CASSLGVQGGYGYTF
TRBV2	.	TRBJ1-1	CASSEPQVGLNTEAFF
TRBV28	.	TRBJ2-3	CASSLGRGLNTDTQYF
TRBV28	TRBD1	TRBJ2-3	CASSIQTGAVDTQYF
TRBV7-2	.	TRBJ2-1	CASSRAIVPYNEQFF
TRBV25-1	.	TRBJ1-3	CASNLHDKVSSGNTIYF
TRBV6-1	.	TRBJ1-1	CASSEAGTPNTEAFF
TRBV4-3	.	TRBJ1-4	CASSQRGANEKLFF
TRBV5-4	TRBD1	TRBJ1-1	CASSLGGTGRVNTEAFF
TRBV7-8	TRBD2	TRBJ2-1	CASSPLGGAGETEQFF
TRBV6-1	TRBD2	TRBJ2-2	CASSEFGRAATGELFF
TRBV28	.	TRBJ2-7	CASSYPSRDRYEQYF
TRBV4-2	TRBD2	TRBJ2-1	CASSQAGGPRNEQFF
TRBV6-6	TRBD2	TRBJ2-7	CASSMTSGFIYEQYF
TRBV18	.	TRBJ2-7	CASSPPAAAAYEQYF
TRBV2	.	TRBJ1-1	CASSLAGNTEAFF
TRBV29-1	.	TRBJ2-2	CSARVGYTGELFF
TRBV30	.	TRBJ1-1	CAWTTFRGNTEAFF
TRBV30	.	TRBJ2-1	CAWSEGGGYEQFF
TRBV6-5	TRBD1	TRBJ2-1	CASSSGTGGTYNEQFF
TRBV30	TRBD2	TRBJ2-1	CAGTSGIGNEQFF
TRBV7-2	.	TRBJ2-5	CASSFQGLETQYF
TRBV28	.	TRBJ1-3	CASSFPPVGSDPGNTIYF
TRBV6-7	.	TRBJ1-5	CASSYSSLGGLYLVYSNQPQHF
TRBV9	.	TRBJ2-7	CASSDILRGPSYEQYF
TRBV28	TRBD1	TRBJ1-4	CASSLGQGRHELFF
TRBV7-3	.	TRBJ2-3	CASSLLGGPTDTQYF
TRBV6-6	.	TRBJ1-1	CASYPLSNTEAFF
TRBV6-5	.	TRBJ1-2	CASRSQPRPYGYTF
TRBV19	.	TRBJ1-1	CASSIPGQRRDTEAFF
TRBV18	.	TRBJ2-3	CASSPGLATDTQYF
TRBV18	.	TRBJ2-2	CASSPSRNTGELFF
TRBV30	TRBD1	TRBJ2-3	CAWSPRDRGGTDTQYF
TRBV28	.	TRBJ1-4	CASSFPQGQGGKNEKLFF
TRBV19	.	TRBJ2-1	CASRGKYNEQFF
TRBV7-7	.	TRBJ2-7	CASSLAYRRVNEQYF
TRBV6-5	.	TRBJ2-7	CASSYSGQGTYEQYF